This T cell receptor (beta chain) comes out of a study of Graves' ophthalmopathy and Graves' hyperthyroidism. Study in general: Ophthalmopathy absent within 18 months of follow-up marked hyperthyroidism as stable.

Study observations and caveats: Most expanded clonotypes from thyroid (those above 0.001 frequency) were also found in blood.

This clonotype was found many times. The antigen remains undetermined. Amplification of the TCR beta CDR3 regions used RNA transcripts (as template). After a first-round RT-PCR with HTBI primers, a second-round multiplex PCR was run. TCRdb analysed the multiplex PCR reads with MiXCR anew, one entry per CDR3 protein. The sample holds about 550,000 distinct CDR3 sequences, just under 40% seen once. There are 15 residues in the CDR3. Trimming at V came to 3 bases and at J to 2 bases, leaving 1 base not matched to a gene. The germline CDR1 and CDR2 sequences are SGHVS and FQNEAQ. This receptor was identified in an adult man with Graves' hyperthyroidism. The chain is built from TRBV7-8 and TRBJ1-5; 10 bases agree with TRBD1. Sequenced input: peripheral blood or thyroid tissue (not recorded which). CDR3 nucleotide sequence: TGTGCCAGCAGCTTTGGACAGGGGGGCAATCAGCCCCAGCATTTT. It is translated as CASSFGQGGNQPQHF.